The clone carrying this TCR beta chain appeared a few times. The antigen is unknown. The data stem from a study of T cells after yellow fever vaccination. Findings and limits, study-wide: Abundant clonotypes (contaminants from the bulk population) could be present in FACS-sorted repertoires.

Per the germline V gene, CDR1 is SGHRS and CDR2 is YFSETQ. This CDR3 comprises 18 residues. V lost 3 bases and J 4 bases, leaving 24 bases between the germline ends. Generation of TCR cDNA used 5'RACE template switching (which added a universal primer site and UMIs). TCRdb re-analysed the 5' RACE reads in MiXCR, keeping a single row per CDR3 protein. The data show some 300,000 distinct CDR3 sequences, 7.5% to 9.5% seen once. The sample was CD4+ T cells sorted from PBMCs, taken 5 days after the yellow fever booster vaccination. This TCR was recovered from a man between 18 and 35 years old who received the YFV17D yellow fever vaccine. The chain is built from TRBV5-1 and TRBJ2-3; D is ambiguous. The CDR3 DNA reads TGCGCCAGCAGCTCCTACACTGGTCGGCGGCCCCGCGCAGATACGCAGTATTTT. Protein sequence: CASSSYTGRRPRADTQYF.